What follows is one T cell receptor beta chain and its context. What it binds is unknown. The data derive from a study of CD8+ T cells in alopecia areata. Reverse transcription of extracted RNA yielded cDNA, which provided the sequencing template. Sequenced by immunoSEQ multiplex PCR; TCRdb stores in-frame clones only, minus some. The sample holds fewer than 40,000 clones, roughly half seen once. Study-wide findings and caveats: Researchers report lesional scalp, most notably alopecia totalis/universalis, outstripped normal scalp in clonality. Normal-skin resident alphabeta T cells also appear among scalp sample sequences.

Sequenced input: NKG2D-high CD8+ T cells sorted from blood. This receptor was obtained from a human donor with alopecia areata.

CDR3 residues: CASSLIGGTFSYEQYF. CDR3 DNA sequence: TGTGCCAGCAGTTTAATCGGGGGGACTTTCTCCTACGAGCAGTACTTC. The rearrangement joins TRBV27 to TRBJ2-7; 7 bases are shared with TRBD2. The CDR3 has 16 residues. Germline V lookup: CDR1 MNHEY, CDR2 SMNVEV (reference sequence). The J segment lost 0 bases and the V segment lost 2 bases, leaving 7 bases of the junction unmatched.